This TCR beta chain originates from a study of blood T cell repertoires in COVID-19. The overall study: T cells, B-cell-depleted T cells, or PBMCs provided the cDNA or gDNA that served as material.

This CDR3 has 14 residues. The germline CDR1 and CDR2 sequences are SGHRS and YFSETQ. Trimming took 4 bases from V and 4 from J, leaving 15 bases between them. Original analysis: Amplification of reference gene primers provided the estimated nucleated cell counts. The data were produced by immunoSEQ multiplex PCR, yet TCRdb's version contains in-frame clones alone and is incomplete. Clone size and V and J calls were adopted from that table, with D and trimming inferred from the DNA. Counted here are 250,000 to 300,000 clones, around 80% occurring once; the ten biggest clones make up 5%. The sequenced material came from PBMCs or T cells enriched from blood (not recorded which). The chain couples TRBV5-1 to TRBJ2-7; D is perhaps TRBD2 (6 bases). This TCR was recovered from a man in his forties or fifties who had been exposed to COVID-19. The CDR3 DNA sequence: TGCGCCAGCAGCCCGACTAGTCCCAAATACGAGCAGTACTTC. Its translation is CASSPTSPKYEQYF.